The 18 T cell receptor beta chains given below trace back to one sample, sequenced in a study of PD-1 and CTLA-4 blockade in melanoma. The assay was immunoSEQ multiplex PCR, and TCRdb's table has in-frame clones only and misses some. This table has about 30,000 clones, less than 90% appearing once. The specimen comprised CD8+ T cells from peripheral blood, sampled before anti-PD-1 treatment. These receptors were taken from a human donor with melanoma.

This clone was picked up one time. The chain recombines TRBV15 with TRBJ2-3; D not resolved. Trimming took off 6 bases at V and 6 bases at J, with 22 bases between the two ends. The CDR3 contains 16 residues. The germline gives CDR1 LNHNV, CDR2 YYDKDF (reference sequence). CDR3 sequence (DNA): TGTGCCACCAGTCCCCTCCCCTCAGGCCCTACGGATACGCAGTATTTT. It specifies CATSPLPSGPTDTQYF.

The chain has TRBV5-4 and TRBJ1-1; D call uncertain. This CDR3 is 13 amino acids long. Trimming stripped 4 bases from V and 1 base from J, with 8 bases between. The germline CDR1 and CDR2 sequences are SGHNT and YYREEE (reference sequence). DNA of the CDR3: TGTGCCAGCAGCCCCGCGGCGAACACTGAAGCTTTCTTT. It encodes CASSPAANTEAFF.

CDR3 loop: CASFRGDSNQPQHF. The CDR3 coding sequence is TGTGCCAGCTTCCGGGGGGACAGTAATCAGCCCCAGCATTTT. The V call is TRBV6-5, the J call TRBJ1-5, with 7 positions matching TRBD1. CDR3 length: 14 amino acids. Trimming at V came to 8 bases and at J to 4 bases, leaving 8 bases not matched to a gene. Germline V gene data show CDR1 as MNHEY and CDR2 as SVGAGI.

The chain joins TRBV7-9 to TRBJ2-5; 7 bases line up with TRBD1. The CDR3 totals 16 residues. V lost 4 bases, J lost 0 bases, and 8 bases stayed unmatched. Per the germline V gene, CDR1 is SEHNR and CDR2 is FQNEAQ (reference sequence). Here the CDR3 DNA reads TGTGCCAGCAGCTCTCTAGGACAGGCCCACCAAGAGACCCAGTACTTC. Protein product: CASSSLGQAHQETQYF.

This chain connects TRBV15 to TRBJ2-5; 7 bases agree with TRBD2. Germline V gene lookup returns CDR1 LNHNV and CDR2 YYDKDF (reference sequence). CDR3 length: 15 amino acids. J gave up 1 base and V 5 bases, and 7 bases lay outside the gene matches. CDR3 amino acids: CATSEGGAPQETQYF. DNA for the CDR3: TGTGCCACCAGCGAGGGAGGGGCTCCCCAAGAGACCCAGTACTTC.

V usage is TRBV7-9 and J usage is TRBJ2-2; no reliable D call. Deletions cut 3 bases from V and 5 bases from J, with 7 bases between. CDR1 and CDR2 from the germline V gene are SEHNR and FQNEAQ (reference sequence). CDR3 size: 13 residues. The CDR3 DNA reads TGTGCCAGCAGCTTGGCCCTTACCGGGGAGCTGTTTTTT. Its translation is CASSLALTGELFF.

The chain links TRBV2 to TRBJ2-2, with 13 bases identical to TRBD2. The CDR3 length is 16 residues. V lost 6 bases, J lost 5 bases, and 6 bases stayed unmatched. Germline assignment: CDR1 SNHLY and CDR2 FYNNEI. CDR3 sequence reads: CASSQGLAGRTGELFF. The DNA for the CDR3 is TGTGCCAGCAGCCAGGGACTAGCGGGGCGGACCGGGGAGCTGTTTTTT.

The chain carries TRBV6-5 and TRBJ2-1; either TRBD1 or TRBD2 may fit D (6 bases each). The CDR3 is made up of 14 amino acids. V lost 2 bases and J lost 6, with 11 bases in between. In germline, CDR1 is MNHEY, CDR2 SVGAGI. CDR3: CASSYGGGGNEQFF. CDR3 sequence (DNA): TGTGCCAGCAGTTACGGCGGAGGGGGCAATGAGCAGTTCTTC.

The chain has TRBV27 and TRBJ2-1, with no clear D. Trimming pared 5 bases from V and 3 bases from J, leaving 8 bases between. The CDR3 contains 13 residues. Germline CDR1 reads MNHEY; CDR2 reads SMNVEV (reference sequence). The CDR3 coding sequence is TGTGCCAGCAGTATTGGGGTCTACAATGAGCAGTTCTTC. The encoded protein is CASSIGVYNEQFF.

The chain uses TRBV4-1 and TRBJ2-3; D remains ambiguous. V was pared by 1 base and J by 2 bases, with 7 bases between. The CDR3 spans 14 residues. From germline, CDR1 is MGHRA and CDR2 YSYEKL. This chain's CDR3 is CASSQGPLTDTQYF. The CDR3, as DNA: TGCGCCAGCAGCCAAGGCCCTCTCACAGATACGCAGTATTTT.

This chain connects TRBV7-6 to TRBJ1-6; 12 bases fit TRBD1. Trimming took 5 bases from V and 8 from J; bases not matched to a gene: 10. Germline V gives CDR1 SGHVS, CDR2 FNYEAQ. The CDR3 covers 17 residues. Here the CDR3 DNA reads TGTGCCAGCAGCCGCACCGGGACAGGGGGCCGTTATTCACCCCTCCACTTT. Encoded protein: CASSRTGTGGRYSPLHF.

The V and J genes are TRBV12-3 or TRBV12-4 and TRBJ2-5, with D possibly matching TRBD2 (5 bases). The CDR3 runs to 12 residues. Deletions cut 6 bases from V and 5 bases from J, with 10 bases between. CDR3 sequence: CASRRAGETQYF. For the CDR3, the DNA is TGTGCCAGCAGGAGGGCTGGGGAGACCCAGTACTTC.

This clone has just one count. The gene calls are TRBV3-1 (or the pseudogene TRBV3-2) and TRBJ2-5; 11 nucleotides line up with TRBD2. V trimming: 4 bases; J trimming: 5 bases; junction bases outside the gene matches: 3. CDR3 size: 14 residues. The germline CDR1 and CDR2 sequences are LGHDT and YNNKEL (reference sequence). CDR3 amino acids: CASSPLAGGETQYF. The CDR3 DNA reads TGTGCCAGCAGCCCTTTAGCGGGGGGGGAGACCCAGTACTTC.

The rearrangement joins TRBV6-1 to TRBJ2-5; no firm D call. Trimming removed 1 base from V and 3 bases from J, with 6 bases in between. CDR1 is MNHNS, CDR2 SASEGT, per germline. The CDR3 is made up of 13 amino acids. CDR3 region: CASSEGIEETQYF. In DNA, the CDR3 is TGTGCCAGCAGTGAAGGGATAGAAGAGACCCAGTACTTC.

The chain couples TRBV11-2 to TRBJ2-7, with D possibly TRBD2 on 6 matching bases. The CDR3 extends over 12 amino acids. Germline V gene sequence: CDR1 SGHAT, CDR2 FQNNGV. Trimming left V 4 bases short and J 5 bases short, with 9 bases between. For the CDR3, the DNA is TGTGCCAGCAGCTGGAGGGGTCACGAGCAGTACTTC. The encoded protein is CASSWRGHEQYF.

Here the CDR3 reads CASSSGGRTDTQYF. CDR3 bases: TGCGCCAGCAGCTCGGGGGGCCGCACAGATACGCAGTATTTT. This chain connects TRBV5-1 to TRBJ2-3, with D possibly matching TRBD2 (7 bases). CDR1 and CDR2 (germline): SGHRS, YFSETQ. The CDR3 is made up of 14 amino acids. V was trimmed by 3 bases and J by 1 base, leaving 9 bases between them.

This sequence joins TRBV2 and TRBJ2-1; D gene ambiguous. This CDR3 contains 11 residues. V lost 11 bases and J 9 bases, leaving 14 bases between the germline ends. CDR1 and CDR2 (germline): SNHLY, FYNNEI. The CDR3 DNA reads TGTGCCTCCTACCTTTCCAGTGAGCAGTTCTTC. Translating it yields CASYLSSEQFF.

The CDR3 bases are TGTGCCAGCCGGGAGGGAAAGAGCTCCTACAATGAGCAGTTCTTC. Its protein product is CASREGKSSYNEQFF. This chain connects TRBV28 to TRBJ2-1; 8 nucleotides agree with TRBD2. V was pared by 8 bases and J by 0 bases, with 6 bases of the junction left unmatched. In germline, CDR1 is MDHEN, CDR2 SYDVKM. CDR3 length: 15 residues.